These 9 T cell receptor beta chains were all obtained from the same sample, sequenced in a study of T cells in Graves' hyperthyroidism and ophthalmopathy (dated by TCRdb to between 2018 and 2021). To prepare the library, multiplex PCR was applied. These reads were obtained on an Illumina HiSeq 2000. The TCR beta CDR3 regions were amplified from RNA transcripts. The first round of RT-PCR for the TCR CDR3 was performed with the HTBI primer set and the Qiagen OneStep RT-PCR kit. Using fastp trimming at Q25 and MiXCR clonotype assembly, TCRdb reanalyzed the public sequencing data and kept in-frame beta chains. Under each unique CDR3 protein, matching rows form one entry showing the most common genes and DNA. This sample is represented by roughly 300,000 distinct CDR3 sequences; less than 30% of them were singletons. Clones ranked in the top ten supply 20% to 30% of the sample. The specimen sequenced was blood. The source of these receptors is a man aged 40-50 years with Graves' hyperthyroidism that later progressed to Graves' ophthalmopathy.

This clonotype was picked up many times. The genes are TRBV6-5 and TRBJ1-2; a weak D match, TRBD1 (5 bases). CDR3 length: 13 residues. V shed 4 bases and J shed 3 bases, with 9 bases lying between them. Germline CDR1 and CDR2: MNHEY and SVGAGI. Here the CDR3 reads CASSSDSYYGYTF. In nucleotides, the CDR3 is TGTGCCAGCAGTTCCGACAGCTACTATGGCTACACCTTC.

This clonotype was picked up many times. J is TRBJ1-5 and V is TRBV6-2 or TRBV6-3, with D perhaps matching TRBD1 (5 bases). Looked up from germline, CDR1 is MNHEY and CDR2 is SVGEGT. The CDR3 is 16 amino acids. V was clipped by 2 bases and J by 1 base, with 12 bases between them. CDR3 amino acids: CASSYRTGVSNQPQHF. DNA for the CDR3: TGTGCCAGCAGTTACCGGACGGGGGTGAGCAATCAGCCCCAGCATTTT.

CDR3 nucleotides: TGTGCCAGCAGTCCTGACAGGTCCGCCAATCAGCCCCAGCATTTT. This sequence encodes CASSPDRSANQPQHF. The chain carries TRBV6-2 or TRBV6-3 and TRBJ1-5; possibly TRBD1 for D (6 bases). Trimming took 5 bases from V and 3 from J, leaving 14 bases between them. Looked up from germline, CDR1 is MNHEY and CDR2 is SVGEGT. This CDR3 is 15 amino acids long.

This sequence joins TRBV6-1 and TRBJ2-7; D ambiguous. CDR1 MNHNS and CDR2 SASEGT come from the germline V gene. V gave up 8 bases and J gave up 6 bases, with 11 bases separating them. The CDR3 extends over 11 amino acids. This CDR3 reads CASGSGGEQYF. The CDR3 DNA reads TGTGCCAGCGGCAGTGGCGGCGAGCAGTACTTC.

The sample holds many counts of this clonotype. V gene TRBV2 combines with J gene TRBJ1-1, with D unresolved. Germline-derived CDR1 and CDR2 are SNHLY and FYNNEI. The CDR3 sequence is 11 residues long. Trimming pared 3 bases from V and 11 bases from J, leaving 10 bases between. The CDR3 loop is CASSESGAAFF. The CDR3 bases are TGTGCCAGCAGTGAGTCGGGTGCGGCTTTCTTT.

The CDR3 DNA reads TGTGCCAGCAGTGGTCCGGGACTAGCGGTTAACGAGCAGTACTTC. It codes for CASSGPGLAVNEQYF. The chain has TRBV25-1 and TRBJ2-7, with 11 nucleotides matching TRBD2. Germline loops: CDR1 MGHDK, CDR2 SYGVNS. The CDR3 runs to 15 residues. Trimming cost V 4 bases and J 5 bases; bases outside gene matches: 7.

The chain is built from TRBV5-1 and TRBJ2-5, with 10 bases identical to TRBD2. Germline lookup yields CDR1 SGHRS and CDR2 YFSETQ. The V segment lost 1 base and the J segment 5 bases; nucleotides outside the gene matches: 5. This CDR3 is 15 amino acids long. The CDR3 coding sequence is TGCGCCAGCAGCTTGTCGGCTAGCGGGAGTGAGACCCAGTACTTC. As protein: CASSLSASGSETQYF.

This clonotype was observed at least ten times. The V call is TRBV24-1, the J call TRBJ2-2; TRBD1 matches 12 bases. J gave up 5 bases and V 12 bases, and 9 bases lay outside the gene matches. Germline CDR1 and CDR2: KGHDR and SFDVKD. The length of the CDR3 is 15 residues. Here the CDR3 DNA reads TGTGCCCCCGGTCGGGACAGGGGGCGGACCGGGGAGCTGTTTTTT. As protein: CAPGRDRGRTGELFF.

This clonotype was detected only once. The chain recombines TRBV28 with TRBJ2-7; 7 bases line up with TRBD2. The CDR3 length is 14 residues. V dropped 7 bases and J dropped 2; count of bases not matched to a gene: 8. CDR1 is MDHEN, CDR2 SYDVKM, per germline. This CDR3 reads CASTPGGRAYEQYF. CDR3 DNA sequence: TGTGCCAGCACCCCAGGTGGGAGGGCCTACGAGCAGTACTTC.